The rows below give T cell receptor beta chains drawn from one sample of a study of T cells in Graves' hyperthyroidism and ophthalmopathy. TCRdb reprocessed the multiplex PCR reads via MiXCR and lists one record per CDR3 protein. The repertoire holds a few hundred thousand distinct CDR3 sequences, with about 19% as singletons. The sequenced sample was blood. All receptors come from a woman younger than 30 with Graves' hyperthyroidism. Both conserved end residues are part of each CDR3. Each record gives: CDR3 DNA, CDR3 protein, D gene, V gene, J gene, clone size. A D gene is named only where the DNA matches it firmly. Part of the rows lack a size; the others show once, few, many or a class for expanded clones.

CDR3nt: TGTGCCAGCAGCCCCGACGAACTAGCGACGATGTCCGGGGAGCTGTTTTTT; CDR3aa: CASSPDELATMSGELFF; d_gene: TRBD2; v_gene: TRBV7-8; j_gene: TRBJ2-2; abundance: NA
CDR3nt: TGTGCCAGCAGCTATACTTACAGCCAAGAGACCCAGTACTTC; CDR3aa: CASSYTYSQETQYF; d_gene: NA; v_gene: TRBV11-1; j_gene: TRBJ2-5; abundance: many
CDR3nt: TGTGCCAGCAGTCCCCGTGGGGACTATGGCTACACCTTC; CDR3aa: CASSPRGDYGYTF; d_gene: NA; v_gene: TRBV12-3/TRBV12-4; j_gene: TRBJ1-2; abundance: many
CDR3nt: TGTGCCAGCAGTTTTGGAGGGGGCGGCGATCAGCCCCGGCATTTT; CDR3aa: CASSFGGGGDQPRHF; d_gene: TRBD1; v_gene: TRBV12-3/TRBV12-4; j_gene: TRBJ1-5; abundance: NA
CDR3nt: TGTGCCAGCGGCCCTGAGGTTAGAGAGACCCAGTACTTC; CDR3aa: CASGPEVRETQYF; d_gene: NA; v_gene: TRBV2; j_gene: TRBJ2-5; abundance: many
CDR3nt: TGCGCCAGCGCAAAAACCGGGACAGGGGGAGAGACCCAGTACTTC; CDR3aa: CASAKTGTGGETQYF; d_gene: TRBD1; v_gene: TRBV5-1; j_gene: TRBJ2-5; abundance: many
CDR3nt: TGTGCCATCAGTGAGACAGGAACCGGGGAGCTGTTTTTT; CDR3aa: CAISETGTGELFF; d_gene: NA; v_gene: TRBV10-3; j_gene: TRBJ2-2; abundance: many
CDR3nt: TGCAGTGCTAGGACAGGGGGCCATCAGCCCCAGCATTTT; CDR3aa: CSARTGGHQPQHF; d_gene: TRBD1; v_gene: TRBV20-1; j_gene: TRBJ1-5; abundance: many
CDR3nt: TGTGCCAGCAGTACCCCACTGCGGGGAACCTACGAGCAGTACTTC; CDR3aa: CASSTPLRGTYEQYF; d_gene: NA; v_gene: TRBV28; j_gene: TRBJ2-7; abundance: many
CDR3nt: TGTGCCAGCAGCACAGGGGGCTTCGGGGAGACCCAGTACTTC; CDR3aa: CASSTGGFGETQYF; d_gene: TRBD1; v_gene: TRBV11-2; j_gene: TRBJ2-5; abundance: NA
CDR3nt: TGTGCCAGCAGCTTACACGAGCAGTACTTC; CDR3aa: CASSLHEQYF; d_gene: NA; v_gene: TRBV7-6; j_gene: TRBJ2-7; abundance: many
CDR3nt: TGTGCCAGCAGTCCTGGACAGAGTGACGAGCAGTACTTC; CDR3aa: CASSPGQSDEQYF; d_gene: NA; v_gene: TRBV6-1; j_gene: TRBJ2-7; abundance: NA
CDR3nt: TGCGCCAGCAGCTTTCTAAGCAGGGAATATGGATACGAGCAGTACTTC; CDR3aa: CASSFLSREYGYEQYF; d_gene: NA; v_gene: TRBV5-1; j_gene: TRBJ2-7; abundance: NA
CDR3nt: TGTGCCAGCAGCTACGGGCTAGACAGGGGAAGGGGAGCTTTCTTT; CDR3aa: CASSYGLDRGRGAFF; d_gene: TRBD1; v_gene: TRBV7-9; j_gene: TRBJ1-1; abundance: NA
CDR3nt: TGTGCCAGCAGCTTAGAGCGGACCTTCTATGGCTACACCTTC; CDR3aa: CASSLERTFYGYTF; d_gene: NA; v_gene: TRBV7-2; j_gene: TRBJ1-2; abundance: NA
CDR3nt: TGCAGTGCCCCTCCTTCGGGGGAGTACGAGCAGTACTTC; CDR3aa: CSAPPSGEYEQYF; d_gene: NA; v_gene: TRBV20-1; j_gene: TRBJ2-7; abundance: many
CDR3nt: TGTGCCAGCAGTTACGTGATTACCGGGGAGCTGTTTTTT; CDR3aa: CASSYVITGELFF; d_gene: NA; v_gene: TRBV6-5; j_gene: TRBJ2-2; abundance: many
CDR3nt: TGTGCCAGCAGCTTAGGGGACAGGGTGCGCGCTTTCTTT; CDR3aa: CASSLGDRVRAFF; d_gene: TRBD1; v_gene: TRBV7-2; j_gene: TRBJ1-1; abundance: many
CDR3nt: TGTGCCAGCTCACCCACTAACCAGGAGACCCAGTACTTC; CDR3aa: CASSPTNQETQYF; d_gene: NA; v_gene: TRBV18; j_gene: TRBJ2-5; abundance: many
CDR3nt: TGTGCCAGCAGCCATGAGGGGGGGAAGAATCAGCCCCAGCATTTT; CDR3aa: CASSHEGGKNQPQHF; d_gene: NA; v_gene: TRBV4-2; j_gene: TRBJ1-5; abundance: NA
CDR3nt: TGTGCCAGCAGTGGAGAACATCCCCCCTACGAGCAGTACTTC; CDR3aa: CASSGEHPPYEQYF; d_gene: NA; v_gene: TRBV12-3/TRBV12-4; j_gene: TRBJ2-7; abundance: many
CDR3nt: TGTGCCAGCAGTTCCCCGGGGGGACACCTCCTCTACGAGCAGTACTTC; CDR3aa: CASSSPGGHLLYEQYF; d_gene: NA; v_gene: TRBV27; j_gene: TRBJ2-7; abundance: many
CDR3nt: TGTGCCAGCAGTTCTAGCGGGGTGACTCTCGAGCAGTACTTC; CDR3aa: CASSSSGVTLEQYF; d_gene: TRBD2; v_gene: TRBV27; j_gene: TRBJ2-7; abundance: many
CDR3nt: TGTGCCAGCGGTTTTACGGCAGGCGGGGAGCTGTTTTTT; CDR3aa: CASGFTAGGELFF; d_gene: NA; v_gene: TRBV12-3/TRBV12-4; j_gene: TRBJ2-2; abundance: many
CDR3nt: TGTGCCAGCAGTGAACTAGCGGGGATTGAGCAGTACTTC; CDR3aa: CASSELAGIEQYF; d_gene: TRBD2; v_gene: TRBV6-1; j_gene: TRBJ2-7; abundance: NA
CDR3nt: TGTGCCAGCAGCCAAGGAATAGGGGACACAGATACGCAGTATTTT; CDR3aa: CASSQGIGDTDTQYF; d_gene: NA; v_gene: TRBV4-2; j_gene: TRBJ2-3; abundance: few
CDR3nt: TGCGCCAGCAGCTTGGGCGCGGGGTATGTCACCGGGGAGCTGTTTTTT; CDR3aa: CASSLGAGYVTGELFF; d_gene: NA; v_gene: TRBV5-1; j_gene: TRBJ2-2; abundance: few
CDR3nt: TGCGCCCTCCTCCGTGATCAGCCCCAGCATTTT; CDR3aa: CALLRDQPQHF; d_gene: NA; v_gene: TRBV5-1; j_gene: TRBJ1-5; abundance: many
CDR3nt: TGTGCCACCAGCAGAGATCGGGGCAGCAATCAGCCCCAGCATTTT; CDR3aa: CATSRDRGSNQPQHF; d_gene: NA; v_gene: TRBV15; j_gene: TRBJ1-5; abundance: once
CDR3nt: TGTGCCAGCAGTGAAGCATTCTCAGAGACCCAGTACTTC; CDR3aa: CASSEAFSETQYF; d_gene: NA; v_gene: TRBV6-1; j_gene: TRBJ2-5; abundance: many
CDR3nt: TGTGCCAGCAGTTATCTAGCGGGGGTCCGCGAGCAGTACTTC; CDR3aa: CASSYLAGVREQYF; d_gene: TRBD2; v_gene: TRBV6-5; j_gene: TRBJ2-7; abundance: many
CDR3nt: TGTGCCAGCAAAACGGGGAGGGGAAATCAGCCCCAGCATTTT; CDR3aa: CASKTGRGNQPQHF; d_gene: NA; v_gene: TRBV12-3/TRBV12-4; j_gene: TRBJ1-5; abundance: many
CDR3nt: TGTGCCAGCAGACCACTAAGGGACCGGGGTCGAGAGACCCAGTACTTC; CDR3aa: CASRPLRDRGRETQYF; d_gene: NA; v_gene: TRBV28; j_gene: TRBJ2-5; abundance: many
CDR3nt: TGCAGTGCTAACCAGGGGAGGGACACTGAAGCTTTCTTT; CDR3aa: CSANQGRDTEAFF; d_gene: NA; v_gene: TRBV20-1; j_gene: TRBJ1-1; abundance: many
CDR3nt: TGTGCCAGCAGTTACGGGACACTGAACACTGAAGCTTTCTTT; CDR3aa: CASSYGTLNTEAFF; d_gene: NA; v_gene: TRBV6-5; j_gene: TRBJ1-1; abundance: many